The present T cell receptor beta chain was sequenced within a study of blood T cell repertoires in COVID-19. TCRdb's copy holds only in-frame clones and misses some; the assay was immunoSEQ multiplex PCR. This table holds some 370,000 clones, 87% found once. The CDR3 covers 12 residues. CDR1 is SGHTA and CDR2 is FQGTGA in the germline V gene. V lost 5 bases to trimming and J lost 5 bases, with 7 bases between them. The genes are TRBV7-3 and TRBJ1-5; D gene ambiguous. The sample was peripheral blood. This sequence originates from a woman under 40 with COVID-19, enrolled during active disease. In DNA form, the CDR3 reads TGTGCCAGCAGCCCTCAGGATCAGCCCCAGCATTTT. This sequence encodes CASSPQDQPQHF.